This T cell receptor beta chain was observed in a study of vaccination effects on CD4 cells after COVID-19. TCRdb keeps only in-frame clones here, not all; method: immunoSEQ multiplex PCR. The sample yields some 35,000 clones, over 60% seen once. Germline V gene lookup returns CDR1 KGHSH and CDR2 LQKENI. The length of the CDR3 is 14 residues. Trimming stripped 6 bases from V and 9 bases from J, with 18 bases between. Pools of viral peptides were used by the ViraFEST assay to expand antigen-specific CD4+ T cells ahead of sequencing. Following 10 days of culture, CD4+ T cells were isolated. The person acquired a PCR-confirmed SARS-CoV-2 infection between March and December 2020. Cells had half their medium changed to IL-2 medium on days 3 and 7. General study findings and limits: Among infection- and vaccine-induced clones, marked clonal contraction occurred late after vaccination.

This clone showed up just a few times. Its specificity is not known. This chain links TRBV18 with TRBJ2-1, with no clear D. The input for sequencing was CD4+ T cells from PBMCs cultured with HCoV-NL63 spike peptides, taken before COVID-19 vaccination. This receptor was obtained from a human donor who had a prior SARS-CoV-2 infection. The CDR3 nucleotides are TGTGCCAGCTCCCCCGGCAGCCAGACGGGTGAGCAGTTCTTC. Residues: CASSPGSQTGEQFF.